Described below is a single TCR beta chain sequence and its context. Germline CDR1 SGHAT, CDR2 FQNNGV. V lost 1 base to trimming and J lost 2 bases, with 11 bases between them. CDR3 length: 16 amino acids. PCR used 60 Vbeta primers and 13 Jbeta primers. Assay: immunoSEQ multiplex PCR; the TCRdb copy retains only in-frame clones and omits some. Its listing shows around 130,000 clones. The sample belongs to a study of cytomegalovirus exposure and HLA in healthy donors. The chain uses TRBV11-2 and TRBJ1-4; D is perhaps TRBD1 (5 bases). The specimen sequenced was PBMCs. The TCR sequence derives from a woman aged 60-70 years in good health and CMV-seronegative. As DNA, the CDR3 is TGTGCCAGCAGCTTAGGGGACGGGAGGACTAATGAAAAACTGTTTTTT. This translates into CASSLGDGRTNEKLFF.